This T cell receptor beta chain came from a study of T-cell memory formation after mild COVID-19. As for the study in general: The study found TCR clusters largely donor specific.

Study conclusions and caveats: Pre-infection memory carried some responding clones, suggesting that cross-reactive memory joined.

A 5'RACE reaction primed in the constant segment made cDNA libraries of TCR alpha and TCR beta, and these carried sample barcodes and UMIs. Each CDR3 protein gets one entry after TCRdb re-called the 5' RACE reads with MiXCR. The repertoire consists of 470,000 or so distinct CDR3 sequences, with approximately 23% occurring once and the leading ten covering roughly an eighth. There are 15 residues in the CDR3. Between the trimmed V and J ends, which lost 0 bases and 6 bases, there was a span of 13 bases. The germline CDR1 and CDR2 sequences are MGHRA and YSYEKL. As regards this clonotype: The antigen is not known.

The clonotype comes from an adult woman who had mild COVID-19 (a few samples of this study predate the infection). Cell type and time point are not known. The source material was PBMCs or a T cell subset sorted from them (not recorded which). The chain couples TRBV4-1 to TRBJ2-3; D may be TRBD1 (5 bases). The DNA for the CDR3 is TGCGCCAGCAGCCAAGAGGGGCTGGGTACGGATACGCAGTATTTT. It codes for CASSQEGLGTDTQYF.